These 30 T cell receptor beta chains share one sample of origin, sequenced in a study of T-cell memory formation after mild COVID-19. From the 5' RACE reads, TCRdb called clonotypes with MiXCR, one entry per CDR3 protein. The table shows roughly 190,000 distinct CDR3 sequences, with about 11% occurring only once. Material: PBMCs or a T cell subset sorted from them (not recorded which). These receptors were taken from a man aged 18 to 29 who had mild COVID-19 (a few samples of this study predate the infection). Cell type and time point are not known.

This clonotype was recorded a few times. The rearrangement links TRBV5-1 to TRBJ2-3, with 10 bases fitting TRBD2. This CDR3 contains 16 residues. Germline trimming cut 0 bases from V and 4 bases from J; bases unmatched to any gene: 5. The V gene's germline CDR1 is SGHRS and CDR2 YFSETQ. CDR3 protein: CASSLGSGGRPDTQYF. The DNA of the CDR3 is TGCGCCAGCAGCTTGGGTAGCGGGGGGCGGCCAGATACGCAGTATTTT.

J is TRBJ2-1 and V is TRBV12-3 or TRBV12-4; 10 bases are a match to TRBD2. This CDR3 contains 14 residues. The J segment lost 4 bases and the V segment lost 6 bases, leaving 3 bases of the junction unmatched. The CDR3 nucleotides are TGTGCCAGCAGCGGACTAGCGGTTTACAATGAGCAGTTCTTC. Translating gives CASSGLAVYNEQFF.

The chain employs TRBV6-5 and TRBJ2-1; 10 bases agree with TRBD2. The CDR3 contains 16 residues. Trimming took 6 bases from V and 5 from J; bases not matched to a gene: 10. CDR1 and CDR2 from the germline V gene are MNHEY and SVGAGI. The CDR3 DNA follows: TGTGCCAGCAGACCTATAAGCGGGGGGGAGAACAATGAGCAGTTCTTC. It codes for CASRPISGGENNEQFF.

This clonotype was seen ten or more times. This rearrangement joins TRBV12-3 or TRBV12-4 to TRBJ2-1; no clear D. The CDR3 has 11 residues. V was cut by 6 bases and J by 8 bases, with 8 bases left in between. The CDR3 coding sequence is TGTGCCAGCAGGTCCCGTGATGAGCAGTTCTTC. Its protein product is CASRSRDEQFF.

This clonotype appeared many times. The V gene is TRBV7-2, the J gene TRBJ1-5, with D unclear. Germline V gives CDR1 SGHTA, CDR2 FQGNSA. The V end lost 3 bases, the J end lost 4 bases, and 4 bases lay between the germline ends. CDR3 length equals 12 residues. The CDR3 coding sequence is TGTGCCAGCAGCTTTTTAAATCAGCCCCAGCATTTT. This codes for CASSFLNQPQHF.

The V call is TRBV12-3 or TRBV12-4, the J call TRBJ1-2, with D unresolved. This CDR3 spans 12 amino acids. V dropped 4 bases and J dropped 8 bases, with 11 bases sitting between them. CDR3 sequence: CASSSPVVGYTF. The CDR3 DNA reads TGTGCCAGCAGTTCCCCGGTAGTCGGCTACACCTTC.

The rearrangement joins TRBV4-3 to TRBJ1-5, with D perhaps matching TRBD1 (6 bases). The CDR3 totals 16 residues. V lost 0 bases, J lost 7 bases, and 16 bases lay in between. The germline gives CDR1 LGHNA, CDR2 YSLEER. CDR3 sequence (DNA): TGCGCCAGCAGCCAAGACGCACAGGGAGGGGACCAGCCCCAGCATTTT. Translated: CASSQDAQGGDQPQHF.

V and J are TRBV6-5 and TRBJ1-2; possibly TRBD1 for D (5 bases). With 3 bases removed from V and 0 bases from J, the gap between germline ends came to 14 bases. The CDR3 extends over 16 amino acids. Germline CDR1 MNHEY, CDR2 SVGAGI. DNA for the CDR3: TGTGCCAGCAGTTATCCCAACCTGGGGGCTAACTATGGCTACACCTTC. Its protein is CASSYPNLGANYGYTF.

The gene calls are TRBV6-2 or TRBV6-3 and TRBJ2-2; maybe TRBD1 (6 bases). The germline CDR1 and CDR2 sequences are MNHEY and SVGEGT. The CDR3 is 15 amino acids. Between the trimmed V and J ends, which lost 10 bases and 3 bases, there was a span of 18 bases. The CDR3 region is CAIQRTDRDTGELFF. The CDR3 nucleotides are TGTGCCATCCAAAGAACGGACAGAGACACCGGGGAGCTGTTTTTT.

The chain is built from TRBV28 and TRBJ2-7; no firm D call. Germline values: CDR1 MDHEN, CDR2 SYDVKM. The V end lost 6 bases, the J end lost 2 bases, and 11 bases lay between the germline ends. The CDR3 extends over 13 amino acids. This chain's CDR3 is CASSGSVTYEQYV. The CDR3 DNA is TGTGCCAGCAGCGGGTCTGTCACCTACGAGCAGTACGTC.

V gene TRBV9 combines with J gene TRBJ2-3, with 10 bases matching TRBD1. The V segment lost 3 bases and the J segment 6 bases; nucleotides outside the gene matches: 10. Germline CDR1 and CDR2: SGDLS and YYNGEE. This CDR3 has 16 amino acids. The CDR3 region has the DNA TGTGCCAGCAGCGCTAGCCGGGACAGGGGAGTGGATACGCAGTATTTT. Translated, it gives CASSASRDRGVDTQYF.

The V call is TRBV12-3 or TRBV12-4, the J call TRBJ1-1, with 9 nucleotides matching TRBD1. The CDR3 covers 14 residues. Losses at the gene ends were 6 bases for V and 0 bases for J; bases not matched to a gene: 2. DNA for the CDR3: TGTGCCAGCAGGGACAGGGGCGTGAACACTGAAGCTTTCTTT. Protein sequence: CASRDRGVNTEAFF.

The sample holds many counts of this clonotype. The rearrangement joins TRBV5-1 to TRBJ2-1; either TRBD1 or TRBD2 may supply D (5 bases each). The CDR3 is 17 residues long. V was shortened by 4 bases and J by 9 bases, with 26 bases between the two germline ends. Germline values: CDR1 SGHRS, CDR2 YFSETQ. CDR3 in DNA: TGCGCCAGCAGCCAATTTACCCCGGGACCCCAAAGATTTGAGCAGTTCTTC. Amino acid sequence: CASSQFTPGPQRFEQFF.

The chain carries TRBV10-3 and TRBJ2-1; TRBD1 agrees at 7 bases. The CDR3 runs 15 residues. V lost 9 bases and J lost 0; bases outside the gene matches: 8. Germline CDR1 and CDR2: ENHRY and SYGVKD. The CDR3 here is CAIQKSGGSYNEQFF. CDR3 coding DNA: TGTGCCATTCAAAAATCAGGGGGCTCCTACAATGAGCAGTTCTTC.

This clonotype was found a few times. This chain's CDR3 is CSVEVGPGSYEQYF. CDR3 bases: TGCAGCGTTGAAGTTGGTCCAGGCTCCTACGAGCAGTACTTC. The chain couples TRBV29-1 to TRBJ2-7; no clear D. Germline V gene data show CDR1 as SQVTM and CDR2 as ANQGSEA. The CDR3 contains 14 residues. V was shortened by 1 base and J by 0 bases, with 10 bases between the two germline ends.

The rearrangement uses TRBV30 and TRBJ1-3; 9 nucleotides line up with TRBD1. The CDR3 loop spans 16 amino acids. Germline CDR1 reads GTSNPN; CDR2 reads SVGIG (reference sequence). J lost 2 bases, V lost 2 bases, and 7 bases had no gene match. CDR3 protein: CAWSSGQGIAGNTIYF. The CDR3 DNA is TGTGCCTGGAGTTCTGGACAGGGGATCGCTGGAAACACCATATATTTT.

This clonotype was seen a handful of times. The V call is TRBV7-9, the J call TRBJ2-1; D uncertain. The CDR3 totals 14 residues. Trimming took 3 bases from V and 6 from J, leaving 12 bases between them. Germline-derived CDR1 and CDR2 are SEHNR and FQNEAQ (reference sequence). The CDR3 DNA sequence: TGTGCCAGCAGCTTCGAGACGCCGGCCAATGAGCAGTTCTTC. This encodes CASSFETPANEQFF.

The rearrangement uses TRBV5-1 and TRBJ1-6; D not resolved. Germline values: CDR1 SGHRS, CDR2 YFSETQ. V shed 3 bases and J shed 8 bases, with 12 bases lying between them. There are 14 residues in the CDR3. The CDR3 sequence: CASSSGVRDSPLHF. CDR3 sequence (DNA): TGCGCCAGCAGCTCGGGTGTTAGGGATTCACCCCTCCACTTT.

This chain links TRBV12-3 or TRBV12-4 with TRBJ2-5; weak D call: TRBD1 (5 bases). CDR3 length: 13 amino acids. V dropped 1 base and J dropped 5 bases, with 8 bases sitting between them. CDR3 in DNA: TGTGCCAGCAGTTTAGAGGGGTTGGAGACCCAGTACTTC. This translates into CASSLEGLETQYF.

The CDR3 DNA is TGCAGTGCTAGAGGTCAGAATGAAAAACTGTTTTTT. Protein product: CSARGQNEKLFF. The V and J genes are TRBV20-1 and TRBJ1-4, with D unresolved. CDR3 length equals 12 residues. Trimming left V 1 base short and J 5 bases short, with 5 bases between. The germline V gene has CDR1 DFQATT and CDR2 SNEGSKA (reference sequence).

This clonotype was observed many times. V gene TRBV7-2 combines with J gene TRBJ1-2, with 7 bases identical to TRBD1. The V gene end was trimmed by 4 bases and the J gene end by 1 base; junction bases not matched to a gene: 12. This CDR3 is built from 17 residues. Germline V gene sequence: CDR1 SGHTA, CDR2 FQGNSA. The CDR3, as DNA: TGTGCCAGCAGCTCTACTTTCCTGCAGGGGGTTAACTATGGCTACACCTTC. As protein: CASSSTFLQGVNYGYTF.

The V gene is TRBV11-3, the J gene TRBJ2-2; 11 bases line up with TRBD1. This CDR3 contains 17 residues. Germline CDR1 reads SGHNT; CDR2 reads YENEEA. Trimming removed 4 bases from V and 8 bases from J; junction bases left unmatched: 12. The CDR3 DNA reads as TGTGCCAGCAGCTCGATGCCGGGACAGGGGGGGAAAGGGGAGCTGTTTTTT. Translated: CASSSMPGQGGKGELFF.

This clonotype showed up just a few times. The CDR3 end shows no conserved phenylalanine or tryptophan, and so a read error is likely. No DNA is shown, since the ends of the CDR3 on it are uncertain; the CDR3 is the one TCRdb lists. The chain carries TRBV21-1 and TRBJ1-6; the DNA was not compared with TRBD1, the D call given in the table. TRBV21-1 is a pseudogene. The CDR3 length is 10 residues, termini included. The CDR3 loop is CASSTIRQES.

V is TRBV7-2 and J is TRBJ1-1, with unresolved D. The V end lost 4 bases, the J end lost 1 base, and 7 bases lay between the germline ends. The CDR3 has 13 amino acids. Looked up from germline, CDR1 is SGHTA and CDR2 is FQGNSA. CDR3 sequence: CASSSQPNTEAFF. The CDR3 coding sequence is TGTGCCAGCAGCTCCCAACCGAACACTGAAGCTTTCTTT.

This clonotype was seen a few times. This rearrangement joins TRBV4-3 to TRBJ1-5, with D unresolved. CDR1 and CDR2 (germline): LGHNA, YSLEER. Trimming removed 0 bases at V and 10 bases at J, with 10 bases between. There are 13 residues in the CDR3. The chain's CDR3 is CASSQEGGGPQHF. The CDR3 DNA sequence: TGCGCCAGCAGCCAAGAGGGAGGTGGACCCCAGCATTTT.

V is TRBV18 and J is TRBJ2-3; tentative D call: TRBD1 (6 bases). The CDR3 runs to 15 residues. CDR1 KGHSH and CDR2 LQKENI come from the germline V gene. Trimming stripped 5 bases from V and 5 bases from J, with 17 bases between. The CDR3 reads CASSTTGSTRDTQYF. In DNA form, the CDR3 reads TGTGCCAGCTCAACAACAGGGTCAACCCGAGATACGCAGTATTTT.

The table lists this clonotype with a few counts. The chain employs TRBV20-1 and TRBJ2-5, with D possibly being TRBD1 or TRBD2 (6 bases each). Germline V gene lookup returns CDR1 DFQATT and CDR2 SNEGSKA (reference sequence). The CDR3 length is 14 residues. Trimming removed 1 base at V and 1 base at J, with 10 bases between. The CDR3 region is CSARAWGAQETQYF. CDR3 in DNA: TGCAGTGCTAGAGCATGGGGGGCCCAAGAGACCCAGTACTTC.

CDR3 coding DNA: TGTGCCAGCCCGGGACAGGTAGGCTCTGGGGCCAACGTCCTGACTTTC. This translates into CASPGQVGSGANVLTF. The V gene is TRBV18, the J gene TRBJ2-6; TRBD1 matches at 8 bases. The CDR3 sequence is 16 residues long. V trimming: 8 bases; J trimming: 0 bases; junction bases outside the gene matches: 6. Germline-derived CDR1 and CDR2 are KGHSH and LQKENI.

This clonotype was seen more than once but under ten times. The gene calls are TRBV11-2 and TRBJ2-7, with TRBD2 matching over 12 bases. CDR1 and CDR2 from the germline V gene are SGHAT and FQNNGV. The CDR3 consists of 15 residues. The J segment lost 3 bases and the V segment lost 5 bases, leaving 5 bases of the junction unmatched. CDR3 bases: TGTGCCAGCAGCGAACTAGCGGGGGGTCGCTACGAGCAGTACTTC. Encoded protein: CASSELAGGRYEQYF.

This clonotype was recorded a few times. This chain links TRBV6-2 or TRBV6-3 with TRBJ2-3; 12 bases agree with TRBD2. This CDR3 region has 16 residues. The V segment lost 5 bases and the J segment 6 bases; nucleotides outside the gene matches: 9. Per the germline V gene, CDR1 is MNHEY and CDR2 is SVGEGT. CDR3 protein: CASSDPSGGAFDTQYF. CDR3 bases: TGTGCCAGCAGTGACCCTAGCGGGGGGGCTTTTGATACGCAGTATTTT.